This T cell receptor beta chain originates from a study of a mutant IDH1 vaccine in newly diagnosed glioma. Study in general: Commencement of vaccination occurred 4-6 weeks following radiotherapy alone, or concurrently with temozolomide cycles. Averaging 40.4 years of age, treated patients were roughly 60% male and 37.5% female.

Some clones are missing from TCRdb's copy, which holds only in-frame ones; the method was immunoSEQ multiplex PCR. The sample comprises 25,000 or so clones, approximately 79% of which are singletons, and 6% to 8.5% rests with the top ten. Indicated time point: week 5, during vaccination. It was 300 ug of mutant IDH1 20-mer peptide that made up each vaccine dose, given with topical imiquimod. Trimming removed 1 base at V and 3 bases at J, with 7 bases between. The V gene's germline CDR1 is SGHDN and CDR2 FVKESK. This CDR3 is 15 amino acids long. A word on this clone: What it binds is unknown.

This sample comprised PBMCs, obtained from a glioma patient whose treatment included an IDH1 peptide vaccine. The receptor was derived from a man aged 35 to 55 with glioma. Some clones in this sample may be carry-over from other donors' samples. The rearrangement uses TRBV14 and TRBJ2-6; a possible D gene is TRBD2 (5 bases). The CDR3 DNA follows: TGTGCCAGCAGCCAAGTCGGAGGTGGGGCCAACGTCCTGACTTTC. Protein sequence: CASSQVGGGANVLTF.